This TCR beta chain was sequenced during a study of blood T cell repertoires in COVID-19. Turning to the study itself: Sites in the United States, Italy and Spain provided acute and convalescent COVID-19 samples. T cells, B-cell-depleted T cells, or PBMCs provided the cDNA or gDNA that served as material.

The authors' processing: Reference gene primer amplification yielded estimated nucleated cell counts. Data came from immunoSEQ multiplex PCR; TCRdb stores just in-frame clones and leaves some out. That table is the source of V, J and clone size, and D and trimming were worked out from the DNA. This sample yields some 100,000 clones, of which 80% are seen a single time; approximately 4.3% belongs to the top ten. Germline V gives CDR1 MGHDK, CDR2 SYGVNS. V lost 8 bases to trimming and J lost 3 bases; unmatched junction nucleotides: 16. The CDR3 loop spans 16 amino acids. The receptor was isolated from a human donor in a cohort sampled during active or convalescent COVID-19. Sequenced sample: peripheral blood. V and J are TRBV25-1 and TRBJ2-7, with 7 bases aligning to TRBD1. Here the CDR3 DNA reads TGTGCCAGCCCCCTCTCCCGGAACAGGGGCTACTACGAGCAGTACTTC. Its translation is CASPLSRNRGYYEQYF.